This entry lists 3 T cell receptor beta chains sequenced from one sample in a study of blood T cell repertoires in COVID-19 (dated by TCRdb to 2020 to 2021). The library came from the immunoSEQ multiplex PCR assay. This immuneACCESS table, as held by TCRdb, lists in-frame sequences with V and J called but not all clones. Of the missing ones, under half trace to an unresolved V gene in checked studies; the others have no known cause. Counted in this sample were 100,000 to 150,000 clones; roughly four fifths of them appeared once. The top ten clones comprise about a sixth of the sample. Input material: peripheral blood. These receptor sequences come from a man aged 25-45 years with COVID-19, enrolled during active disease.

The chain couples TRBV6-6 to TRBJ2-4; tentatively, D is TRBD1 (6 bases). CDR3 length equals 15 residues. The germline CDR1 and CDR2 sequences are MNHNY and SVGAGI (reference sequence). Trimming took off 2 bases at V and 0 bases at J, with 8 bases between the two ends. Written as DNA, the CDR3 is TGTGCCAGCAGTTACCAGGGGATAGCCAAAAACATTCAGTACTTC. Translating gives CASSYQGIAKNIQYF.

The chain joins TRBV29-1 to TRBJ1-1; unclear D gene. Per germline, CDR1 SQVTM and CDR2 ANQGSEA. The CDR3 runs 13 residues. Trimming stripped 4 bases from V and 0 bases from J, with 9 bases between. The CDR3, as DNA: TGCAGCGTTGGTGGGAGACTGAACACTGAAGCTTTCTTT. Encoded protein: CSVGGRLNTEAFF.

The rearrangement joins TRBV15 to TRBJ1-1; D not certain. Germline CDR1 LNHNV, CDR2 YYDKDF (reference sequence). V lost 2 bases and J 2 bases, leaving 6 bases between the germline ends. This CDR3 is 13 amino acids long. The CDR3: CATSRTANTEAFF. The CDR3 nucleotides read TGTGCCACCAGCAGAACAGCTAACACTGAAGCTTTCTTT.